This entry is about one TCR beta chain. No antigen is known for it. The sample belongs to a study of monozygotic twins with inflammatory bowel disease. Study-wide results and limits: Repertoire similarity did not differ between concordant and discordant twins, possibly owing to limited power.

Germline CDR1 reads DFQATT; CDR2 reads SNEGSKA (reference sequence). The CDR3 runs 12 residues. TCRdb reprocessed the 5' RACE reads and reports one entry per CDR3 protein, with no DNA. This sample's table reports approximately 330,000 distinct CDR3 sequences. This TCR derives from a human donor with ulcerative colitis or Crohn's disease, or a healthy co-twin of an affected twin (not recorded which). V and J are TRBV20-1 and TRBJ2-7; the TCRdb D gene call, TRBD2, has no DNA to confirm it. The sequenced sample consisted of blood. The CDR3: CSARDRGLEQYF.